This T cell receptor (beta chain) is drawn from a study of cytomegalovirus exposure and HLA in healthy donors. Points from the study as a whole: When presence/absence was analysed, sequencing depth was taken to be roughly uniform across donors. A later analysis reported that several of the most significant clusters appeared to be linked to common viral pathogens, among them Epstein-Barr virus.

With respect to this clone: What it binds is unknown.

The ends were cut back, 6 bases at V and 0 bases at J, with 11 bases in the middle. The CDR3 runs 15 residues. The germline CDR1 and CDR2 sequences are SGHAT and FQNNGV. PCR used 60 Vbeta primers and 13 Jbeta primers. Generated by immunoSEQ multiplex PCR, the TCRdb table keeps only in-frame clones and is missing some. The sample carries about 100,000 clones, approximately 74% recorded once. The donors, nominally healthy at sampling, likely had unrecorded immune exposures. The sample was PBMCs. The gene calls are TRBV11-2 and TRBJ1-4; the D gene is possibly TRBD1 (6 bases). The source of this sequence is a woman aged 40 to 50 in good health and CMV-seronegative. CDR3 loop: CASRRQAATNEKLFF. The CDR3 DNA reads as TGTGCCAGCAGGAGACAGGCGGCAACTAATGAAAAACTGTTTTTT.